This T cell receptor beta chain derives from a study of T cell repertoires in aging, cancer and after chemotherapy. The CDR3 totals 15 residues. Germline V gives CDR1 MDHEN, CDR2 SYDVKM. V was pared by 3 bases and J by 0 bases, with 8 bases between. TCR beta rearrangements were amplified from peripheral blood genomic DNA. Study-level results: Untreated cancer patients had significantly lower blood TCR diversity than age-matched healthy donors. In cancer patients, declining TCR diversity with age involved lost richness and lost evenness. Median generation probability rose over the chemotherapy interval in each cancer cohort, suggesting rebound thymic output.

TRB rearrangements spanning V, D and J were amplified using mixed TRB-A/B primers. MiXCR, run by TCRdb on the multiplex PCR reads, gives a single entry per CDR3 protein. This sample has about 2,000 distinct CDR3 sequences, with around 30% found just once. As regards this clonotype: Its matching antigen is unknown.

The sequencing input was blood. This receptor was obtained from a human donor with a solid tumor. V and J are TRBV28 and TRBJ2-2; weak D call: TRBD1 (5 bases). The CDR3 DNA is TGTGCCAGCAGTTTGGTAGGGGCGAACACCGGGGAGCTGTTTTTT. It codes for CASSLVGANTGELFF.